This passage covers 32 T cell receptor beta chains from one sample sequenced in a study of T cell responses to AZD1222 COVID-19 vaccine. TCRdb keeps only in-frame clones here, not all; method: immunoSEQ multiplex PCR. The table records 150,000 or so clones, around 90% of them present only once. The sequenced sample was peripheral blood, obtained on day 0 of AZD1222 vaccination. These receptors were collected from an adult in good health.

This chain uses TRBV18 with TRBJ2-1; TRBD2 might be the D (5 bases). The CDR3 is 12 residues long. Trimming took 3 bases from V and 7 from J, leaving 7 bases between them. Germline CDR1 is KGHSH and CDR2 is LQKENI. CDR3 amino acids: CASSPAGNEQFF. In nucleotides, the CDR3 is TGTGCCAGCTCACCTGCGGGTAATGAGCAGTTCTTC. The full variable domain, with the rest looked up from reference TRBV18 and TRBJ2-1, is NAGVMQNPRHLVRRRGQEARLRCSPMKGHSHVYWYRQLPEEGLKFMVYLQKENIIDESGMPKERFSAEFPKEGPSILRIQQVVRGDSAAYFCASSPAGNEQFFGPGTRLTVL.

The rearrangement uses TRBV6-6 and TRBJ1-5, with 8 positions matching TRBD1. V dropped 6 bases and J dropped 3; count of bases not matched to a gene: 10. In germline, CDR1 is MNHNY, CDR2 SVGAGI (reference sequence). The CDR3 runs to 16 residues. CDR3 sequence (DNA): TGTGCCAGCAGCTCCGCCGGGACAGGAGACAATCAGCCCCAGCATTTT. It codes for CASSSAGTGDNQPQHF.

The chain employs TRBV6-5 and TRBJ1-6; D unresolved. This CDR3 contains 14 residues. In germline, CDR1 is MNHEY, CDR2 SVGAGI. Trimming stripped 5 bases from V and 5 bases from J, with 10 bases between. CDR3 loop: CASSSGLDNSPLHF. The CDR3 bases are TGTGCCAGCAGTAGTGGACTGGATAATTCACCCCTCCACTTT.

The genes are TRBV7-9 and TRBJ2-7; D possibly corresponds to TRBD2 (6 bases). Per germline, CDR1 SEHNR and CDR2 FQNEAQ (reference sequence). This CDR3 is 14 amino acids long. V lost 5 bases, J lost 2 bases, and 13 bases lay in between. The DNA for the CDR3 is TGTGCCAGCAGCCCACTAGCCCCCCCCTACGAGCAGTACTTC. Its protein is CASSPLAPPYEQYF.

This rearrangement joins TRBV5-4 to TRBJ2-2; 10 positions match TRBD1. The V gene's germline CDR1 is SGHNT and CDR2 YYREEE (reference sequence). V dropped 3 bases and J dropped 5; count of bases not matched to a gene: 4. There are 15 residues in the CDR3. The CDR3 loop is CASSSGQGYTGELFF. The CDR3 DNA reads TGTGCCAGCAGCTCGGGACAGGGGTATACCGGGGAGCTGTTTTTT. Drawing the rest from reference TRBV5-4 and TRBJ2-2, the complete variable domain is ETGVTQSPTHLIKTRGQQVTLRCSSQSGHNTVSWYQQALGQGPQFIFQYYREEENGRGNFPPRFSGLQFPNYSSELNVNALELDDSALYLCASSSGQGYTGELFFGEGSRLTVL.

The chain has TRBV10-3 and TRBJ1-5, with TRBD1 identical over 8 bases. Trimming removed 3 bases from V and 4 bases from J; junction bases left unmatched: 8. Germline lookup yields CDR1 ENHRY and CDR2 SYGVKD. The CDR3 runs to 16 residues. CDR3 region: CAISDPGGTGNQPQHF. As DNA, the CDR3 is TGTGCCATCAGTGATCCCGGTGGGACAGGTAATCAGCCCCAGCATTTT.

The chain recombines TRBV29-1 with TRBJ1-1; D is undetermined. The germline V and J ends were trimmed by 4 bases and 4 bases, with 13 bases remaining between them. CDR3 length: 13 residues. Germline V gene sequence: CDR1 SQVTM, CDR2 ANQGSEA. In DNA, the CDR3 is TGCAGCGTTGTTAGGTCCCTGGGCACTGAAGCTTTCTTT. Translation gives CSVVRSLGTEAFF.

The gene calls are TRBV9 and TRBJ2-7, with 11 bases matching TRBD2. After removal of 0 bases from V and 4 bases from J, the junction contained 9 bases not matched to a gene. The CDR3 spans 17 residues. Germline V gene sequence: CDR1 SGDLS, CDR2 YYNGEE. CDR3 residues: CASSVGLAGGKPYEQYF. CDR3 bases: TGTGCCAGCAGCGTAGGGCTAGCGGGGGGTAAACCATACGAGCAGTACTTC.

The chain is built from TRBV5-1 and TRBJ2-7, with 8 bases lining up with TRBD1. The CDR3 is 12 residues long. In germline, CDR1 is SGHRS, CDR2 YFSETQ. With V trimmed by 4 bases and J by 6 bases, 3 bases remained unmatched. The CDR3 DNA is TGCGCCAGCAGCCCCGGACAGGGCGAGCAGTACTTC. Amino acids: CASSPGQGEQYF.

V gene TRBV7-2 combines with J gene TRBJ2-5; D gene uncertain. The V end lost 0 bases, the J end lost 2 bases, and 10 bases lay between the germline ends. This CDR3 spans 15 amino acids. Germline V gene data show CDR1 as SGHTA and CDR2 as FQGNSA. CDR3 bases: TGTGCCAGCAGCTTAGCATGGGGTATTCAAGAGACCCAGTACTTC. This translates into CASSLAWGIQETQYF.

The table lists this clone with a few counts. The chain combines TRBV28 with TRBJ1-1, with no clear D. Germline CDR1 is MDHEN and CDR2 is SYDVKM. CDR3 length: 15 amino acids. V lost 5 bases, J lost 5 bases, and 18 bases lay in between. The CDR3 coding sequence is TGTGCCAGCAGTCCACCCGTCGCTGTTCTAACTGAAGCTTTCTTT. Protein: CASSPPVAVLTEAFF.

The J gene is TRBJ1-5, the V gene TRBV4-3; D is perhaps TRBD1 (5 bases). The CDR3 extends over 15 amino acids. V was trimmed by 0 bases and J by 3 bases, leaving 9 bases between them. Germline assignment: CDR1 LGHNA and CDR2 YSLEER. The CDR3 here is CASSQEWGPNQPQHF. For the CDR3, the DNA is TGCGCCAGCAGCCAAGAGTGGGGCCCCAATCAGCCCCAGCATTTT.

V is TRBV4-2 and J is TRBJ1-6; possible D gene TRBD1, 5 bases. V was trimmed by 11 bases and J by 15 bases, leaving 23 bases between them. Germline-derived CDR1 and CDR2 are LGHNA and YNFKEQ. This CDR3 is built from 13 residues. The CDR3 DNA reads TGTGCCTCCGGGGCCCCGGGGACTGGGGACCTCCACTTT. Encoded protein: CASGAPGTGDLHF.

This chain connects TRBV4-1 to TRBJ1-5; D unresolved. This CDR3 is built from 18 residues. The ends were cut back, 3 bases at V and 4 bases at J, with 22 bases in the middle. Germline values: CDR1 MGHRA, CDR2 YSYEKL. The DNA of the CDR3 is TGCGCCAGCAGCCAGGCCGTGGGAGGGCTGAGCCGAAATCAGCCCCAGCATTTT. Amino acids: CASSQAVGGLSRNQPQHF.

The rearrangement joins TRBV19 to TRBJ2-3, with TRBD2 matching over 8 bases. Germline CDR1 reads LNHDA; CDR2 reads SQIVND (reference sequence). J lost 3 bases, V lost 4 bases, and 6 bases had no gene match. The CDR3 has 15 residues. DNA of the CDR3: TGTGCCAGTAGTAGGAGCGGGGGCCGTACAGATACGCAGTATTTT. Its translation is CASSRSGGRTDTQYF.

The genes are TRBV7-7 and TRBJ2-1; TRBD1 agrees at 11 bases. CDR1 SSHAT and CDR2 FNYEAQ come from the germline V gene (reference sequence). Trimming at V came to 5 bases and at J to 3 bases, leaving 3 bases not matched to a gene. The CDR3 length is 15 residues. CDR3 region: CASSQGTGGYNEQFF. CDR3 DNA sequence: TGTGCCAGCAGCCAAGGGACAGGGGGCTACAATGAGCAGTTCTTC.

The chain recombines TRBV28 with TRBJ1-1; 7 bases map to TRBD1. Germline V gene data show CDR1 as MDHEN and CDR2 as SYDVKM. CDR3 size: 14 residues. The V segment lost 7 bases and the J segment 4 bases; nucleotides outside the gene matches: 9. The DNA for the CDR3 is TGTGCCAGCACAAAAGGGGCAGGGGGCACTGAAGCTTTCTTT. Its translation: CASTKGAGGTEAFF.

The chain uses TRBV2 and TRBJ1-2; 8 positions match TRBD1. V gave up 6 bases and J gave up 8 bases; unmatched junction bases: 5. CDR3 size: 12 residues. CDR1 is SNHLY and CDR2 is FYNNEI in the germline V gene. DNA of the CDR3: TGTGCCAGCAGCCGGACAGGGACAGGCTACACCTTC. The encoded protein is CASSRTGTGYTF.

The V and J genes are TRBV24-1 and TRBJ1-2; D remains ambiguous. Germline values: CDR1 KGHDR, CDR2 SFDVKD. CDR3 size: 14 residues. The ends were cut back, 2 bases at V and 7 bases at J, with 13 bases in the middle. The CDR3 sequence is CATSDSSTWGGYTF. The CDR3 DNA follows: TGTGCCACCAGTGATTCTAGCACCTGGGGTGGCTACACCTTC.

CDR3 DNA sequence: TGTGCCAGCAGTGAACAGGGATTAGCAAATCAGCCCCAGCATTTT. This codes for CASSEQGLANQPQHF. The chain carries TRBV2 and TRBJ1-5, with a weak D call TRBD1 (5 bases). Trimming stripped 2 bases from V and 4 bases from J, with 12 bases between. This CDR3 has 15 amino acids. Germline CDR1 and CDR2: SNHLY and FYNNEI.

The V and J genes are TRBV4-2 and TRBJ2-7, with TRBD1 matching 9 bases. The CDR3 is 15 amino acids. Germline CDR1 LGHNA, CDR2 YNFKEQ. Trimming took 4 bases from V and 4 from J; bases not matched to a gene: 8. In DNA, the CDR3 is TGTGCCAGCAGCCCCACCGGGACAGGGTTTTACGAGCAGTACTTC. Translated: CASSPTGTGFYEQYF.

This rearrangement joins TRBV7-2 to TRBJ1-2, with 11 positions matching TRBD1. Germline CDR1 and CDR2: SGHTA and FQGNSA. V dropped 5 bases and J dropped 4; count of bases not matched to a gene: 6. The CDR3 runs to 15 residues. In DNA, the CDR3 is TGTGCCAGCAGCCCCGGACAGGGGGCTGTCTATGGCTACACCTTC. Translated, it gives CASSPGQGAVYGYTF.

This sequence joins TRBV6-5 and TRBJ1-6; TRBD1 matches at 7 bases. V shed 6 bases, J shed 7 bases, and the junction held 6 bases outside the gene matches. The CDR3 sequence is 14 residues long. Germline CDR1 MNHEY, CDR2 SVGAGI. This chain's CDR3 is CASSEGTANSPLHF. DNA of the CDR3: TGTGCCAGCAGCGAGGGGACAGCCAATTCACCCCTCCACTTT.

The chain employs TRBV7-2 and TRBJ2-6; D gene unclear. Germline V gene sequence: CDR1 SGHTA, CDR2 FQGNSA. The CDR3 spans 14 residues. Deletions cut 3 bases from V and 1 base from J, with 4 bases between. The CDR3 DNA reads TGTGCCAGCAGCTTCTGGTCTGGGGCCAACGTCCTGACTTTC. Encoded protein: CASSFWSGANVLTF.

The gene calls are TRBV12-5 and TRBJ2-3; no definite D call. The germline gives CDR1 LGHNT, CDR2 FRNRAP. The CDR3 contains 15 residues. Trimming cost V 4 bases and J 2 bases, with 13 bases left between them. CDR3: CASGSGPPVTDTQYF. As DNA, the CDR3 is TGTGCTAGTGGTTCTGGTCCCCCCGTCACAGATACGCAGTATTTT.

CDR3 region: CAIANSTGQETQYF. CDR3 sequence (DNA): TGTGCCATCGCGAACAGTACAGGCCAAGAGACCCAGTACTTC. The chain links TRBV10-3 to TRBJ2-5; the D gene is possibly TRBD1 (5 bases). The ends were cut back, 8 bases at V and 1 base at J, with 14 bases in the middle. The CDR3 loop spans 14 amino acids. Germline loops: CDR1 ENHRY, CDR2 SYGVKD.

V usage is TRBV19 and J usage is TRBJ1-1, with 9 bases identical to TRBD1. V lost 5 bases and J lost 6; bases outside the gene matches: 10. This CDR3 contains 15 residues. Germline V gene data show CDR1 as LNHDA and CDR2 as SQIVND (reference sequence). In nucleotides, the CDR3 is TGTGCCAGTAGTCGCCGGGACAGGGTGTTTCCTGAAGCTTTCTTT. Protein sequence: CASSRRDRVFPEAFF.

V gene TRBV5-6 combines with J gene TRBJ1-1; TRBD1 might be the D (6 bases). The V gene's germline CDR1 is SGHDT and CDR2 YYEEEE. There are 14 residues in the CDR3. Trimming removed 4 bases from V and 1 base from J, with 11 bases in between. CDR3 in amino acids: CASSGIQGNTEAFF. DNA for the CDR3: TGTGCCAGCAGCGGAATACAGGGGAACACTGAAGCTTTCTTT.

The chain has TRBV6-1 and TRBJ2-5, with 7 bases matching TRBD2. With 0 bases clipped from V and 4 bases from J, the junction kept 5 bases outside the gene matches. This CDR3 is built from 15 residues. The germline CDR1 and CDR2 sequences are MNHNS and SASEGT. The CDR3 region has the DNA TGTGCCAGCAGTGAAGCGGGGGGGATGGGAGAGACCCAGTACTTC. This sequence encodes CASSEAGGMGETQYF.

The chain joins TRBV3-1 (or the pseudogene TRBV3-2) to TRBJ2-5, with TRBD1 identical over 11 bases. CDR1 LGHDT and CDR2 YNNKEL come from the germline V gene (reference sequence). J lost 5 bases, V lost 2 bases, and 4 bases had no gene match. This CDR3 contains 15 residues. CDR3 sequence: CASSQPDRGHETQYF. The CDR3 DNA sequence: TGTGCCAGCAGCCAACCGGACAGGGGGCACGAGACCCAGTACTTC.

J is TRBJ1-1 and V is TRBV9; no clear D gene. The CDR3 spans 14 residues. Germline V gives CDR1 SGDLS, CDR2 YYNGEE. Trimming stripped 3 bases from V and 6 bases from J, with 15 bases between. DNA of the CDR3: TGTGCCAGCAGCGAAGCCCCAGTCCAGTCTGAAGCTTTCTTT. Translated, it gives CASSEAPVQSEAFF.

Comments on this clone: Because the CDR3's place on the DNA is in doubt, the DNA is left out and the CDR3 is given as listed by TCRdb. CDR3 loop: CASSKAFGPGNQPQHF. V is TRBV21-1 and J is TRBJ1-5. TRBV21-1 is termed a pseudogene. The CDR3 length equals 16 residues, ends included.